Listed below are T cell receptor beta chains from one sample, sequenced in a study of regulatory T cells in long-lasting Graves disease. TCRdb re-called the multiplex PCR reads through MiXCR, storing one row per CDR3 protein. The table lists around 400,000 distinct CDR3 sequences, roughly 16% of them singletons. This specimen consisted of peripheral blood mononuclear cells (PBMCs), obtained at new diagnosis, from a patient treated with antithyroid drugs. These receptors all stem from a female donor with Graves disease. The CDR3 runs from the conserved cysteine through the conserved F or W. D genes are given only for firm matches. Size is omitted from some rows. Given values are once, few, many or a class for expanded clones.

many	TRBJ2-2	TRBV28	TRBD2	14	TGTGCCAGCAGTTTCGGCGGGAGGGCCGGGGAGCTGTTTTTT	CASSFGGRAGELFF
.	TRBJ2-2	TRBV11-3	.	13	TGTGCCAGCAGCTTGGGGGGATCCGGGGAGCTGTTTTTT	CASSLGGSGELFF
.	TRBJ1-1	TRBV5-1	.	13	TGCGCCAGCAGTAAGGAATTTAACACTGAAGCTTTCTTT	CASSKEFNTEAFF
many	TRBJ1-5	TRBV5-1	.	15	TGCGCCAGCAGCTTGGTAAGGCATAGCAATCAGCCCCAGCATTTT	CASSLVRHSNQPQHF
many	TRBJ2-5	TRBV27	TRBD2	13	TGTGCCAGCAGTTTTGCGGGGGAAGAGACCCAGTACTTC	CASSFAGEETQYF
many	TRBJ1-4	TRBV30	.	12	TGTGCCTGGACGGAGTATAATGAAAAACTGTTTTTT	CAWTEYNEKLFF
once	TRBJ2-7	TRBV28	TRBD2	16	TGTGCCAGCAGTGTTGCCGGGACTAGCGGGAGGGCCGTGCAGTACTTC	CASSVAGTSGRAVQYF
many	TRBJ1-2	TRBV7-9	TRBD1	16	TGTGCCAGCAGCCCCACGACCCCGGGACAGGGAGGTGGCTACACCTTC	CASSPTTPGQGGGYTF
.	TRBJ1-1	TRBV9	.	14	TGTGCCAGCAGCAACACCCAGGGTGCCACTGAAGCTTTCTTT	CASSNTQGATEAFF
many	TRBJ2-3	TRBV7-3	.	16	TGTGCCAGCAGCTTAGGGCTCGGAGGGAGCTGGGATACGCAGTATTTT	CASSLGLGGSWDTQYF
few	TRBJ2-3	TRBV4-1	.	12	TGCGCCAGCAGCTCCCGACTCGATACGCAGTATTTT	CASSSRLDTQYF
many	TRBJ1-1	TRBV5-1	.	14	TGCGCCAGCAGCTTGGAATGGGAGAACACTGAAGCTTTCTTT	CASSLEWENTEAFF
many	TRBJ2-2	TRBV27	.	14	TGTGCCAGCAGGAGGTCTGCGAACACCGGGGAGCTGTTTTTT	CASRRSANTGELFF
.	TRBJ2-6	TRBV12-3/TRBV12-4	TRBD1	17	TGTGCCAGCAGTTCGACAGGGAAAGGCTCTGGGGCCAACGTCCTGACTTTC	CASSSTGKGSGANVLTF
many	TRBJ1-1	TRBV12-3/TRBV12-4	.	16	TGTGCCAGCAGTTTAGGGGTGGTTCCCGCGAACACTGAAGCTTTCTTT	CASSLGVVPANTEAFF
many	TRBJ2-3	TRBV28	TRBD2	15	TGTGCCAGCAGTTGGGGAGCGGGAGTCTCAGATACGCAGTATTTT	CASSWGAGVSDTQYF
many	TRBJ1-2	TRBV6-5	.	14	TGTGCCAGCAGTTTTGCGCAGGGCCTCTATGGCTACACCTTC	CASSFAQGLYGYTF
many	TRBJ1-6	TRBV9	.	13	TGTGCCAGCAGCGAGTCAGGAAATTCACCCCTCCACTTT	CASSESGNSPLHF
many	TRBJ2-4	TRBV18	.	16	TGTGCCAGCTCACCACTCGAGGGTCGTGCGGGGAACATTCAGTACTTC	CASSPLEGRAGNIQYF
.	TRBJ2-7	TRBV19	TRBD1	16	TGTGCCAGTAGTCCATCCGGGACAGGTGGTATCTACGAGCAGTACTTC	CASSPSGTGGIYEQYF
many	TRBJ1-2	TRBV12-3/TRBV12-4	TRBD1	19	TGTGCCAGCAGTGGGATCCGACAGGGGGCGGGGGTCCCTAACTATGGCTACACCTTC	CASSGIRQGAGVPNYGYTF
many	TRBJ1-5	TRBV20-1	.	16	TGCAGTGCTAGAGCTCGTACAGGATATAGCAATCAGCCCCAGCATTTT	CSARARTGYSNQPQHF
many	TRBJ2-7	TRBV4-3	.	16	TGCGCCAGCAGCCATAACTCGGACCTCGACCCCCACGAGCAGTACTTC	CASSHNSDLDPHEQYF
.	TRBJ1-2	TRBV28	.	14	TGTGCCAGCACCCCCTTTCCGGGGAAATTGAGCTACACCTTC	CASTPFPGKLSYTF
.	TRBJ2-5	TRBV7-3	TRBD2	14	TGTGCCAGCAGCCCACTCAGCGGGAGGGCTAACCAGTACTTC	CASSPLSGRANQYF
many	TRBJ1-1	TRBV15	TRBD1	15	TGTGCCACCAGCACTCGGGACAGAATGAACACTGAAGCTTTCTTT	CATSTRDRMNTEAFF
many	TRBJ2-1	TRBV5-1	TRBD1	14	TGCGCCAGCAGTCCCGGGACAGACTACAATGAGCAGTTCTTC	CASSPGTDYNEQFF
many	TRBJ1-1	TRBV24-1	.	9	TGTGCCACCAGTTCTGAAGCTTTCTTT	CATSSEAFF
many	TRBJ2-7	TRBV5-1	.	14	TGCGCCAGCAGCTTGCTACAGGACCCCTCGGAGCAGTACTTC	CASSLLQDPSEQYF
.	TRBJ2-7	TRBV7-9	.	15	TGTGCCAGCAGCTTAATCGGGACTGGATCCTACGAGCAGTACTTC	CASSLIGTGSYEQYF
many	TRBJ1-2	TRBV6-2/TRBV6-3	TRBD1	15	TGTGCCAGCAGTTACTCCCGGGACAGTAACTATGGCTACACCTTC	CASSYSRDSNYGYTF
many	TRBJ1-1	TRBV11-2	.	12	TGTGCCAGCAGCCACGACCAGGCTGAAGCTTTCTTT	CASSHDQAEAFF
many	TRBJ2-1	TRBV7-9	TRBD1	15	TGTGCCAGCAGCTCCCGGGACAGGGGGCTGGTTGAGCAGTTCTTC	CASSSRDRGLVEQFF
.	TRBJ2-2	TRBV12-3/TRBV12-4	TRBD2	16	TGTGCCAGCATCAGCCACCGGGAGGGCCTCACCGGGGAGCTGTTTTTT	CASISHREGLTGELFF
.	TRBJ2-4	TRBV6-1	.	17	TGTGCCAGCAACAGGCCTAGCCAAAAGAGAGGAGAAAACATTCAGTACTTC	CASNRPSQKRGENIQYF
many	TRBJ1-5	TRBV15	.	18	TGTGCCACCAGCAGAGATGAGTACAGGTTGAATAGCAATCAGCCCCAGCATTTT	CATSRDEYRLNSNQPQHF
many	TRBJ1-3	TRBV5-1	.	14	TGCGCCAGCAGCTTGGGAGGGGCAATAAACACCATATATTTT	CASSLGGAINTIYF
.	TRBJ1-5	TRBV30	.	15	TGTGCCTGGAGTGGGGGCACCTATAGCAATCAGCCCCAGCATTTT	CAWSGGTYSNQPQHF
many	TRBJ1-1	TRBV28	.	15	TGTGCCAGCAGCCATCAGGACAGTACGTTTACTGAAGCTTTCTTT	CASSHQDSTFTEAFF
few	TRBJ1-3	TRBV2	TRBD1	15	TGTGCCAGCAGTAGACGGGACAGCTCTGGAAACACCATATATTTT	CASSRRDSSGNTIYF
few	TRBJ2-2	TRBV25-1	TRBD1	16	TGTGCCAGCGCCCCTAGGACAGGCGGGAACACCGGGGAGCTGTTTTTT	CASAPRTGGNTGELFF
many	TRBJ2-3	TRBV4-1	TRBD2	15	TGCGCCAGCAGCCAAATTGGGGGAGGGGCAGATACGCAGTATTTT	CASSQIGGGADTQYF
.	TRBJ2-2	TRBV29-1	.	15	TGCAGCGTTGCCGTGGGACACCTCTCCACCGGGGAGCTGTTTTTT	CSVAVGHLSTGELFF
many	TRBJ1-2	TRBV6-2/TRBV6-3	TRBD1	14	TGTGCCAGCAGTTATGGCCAGGGGGAGGGTGGCTACACCTTC	CASSYGQGEGGYTF
.	TRBJ2-1	TRBV10-3	TRBD2	15	TGTGCCATCAGTGACTCGGGGGGGCGAATGTATGAGCAGTTCTTC	CAISDSGGRMYEQFF
many	TRBJ2-7	TRBV4-1	.	15	TGCGCCAGCAGCCAAGTTTGGGGTTTAGGACACGAGCAGTACTTC	CASSQVWGLGHEQYF
many	TRBJ2-5	TRBV7-7	TRBD1	13	TGTGCTAGCAGCTCCGACAGGGCAGAGACCCAGTACTTC	CASSSDRAETQYF
many	TRBJ1-1	TRBV6-5	TRBD1	15	TGTGCCAGCAGTTACTTGACAGGGGGACTACTTGAAGCTTTCTTT	CASSYLTGGLLEAFF
many	TRBJ2-7	TRBV13	.	15	TGTGCCAGCAGCTTAGAAGGGACCCCATCCTACGAGCAGTACTTC	CASSLEGTPSYEQYF
.	TRBJ2-7	TRBV7-9	TRBD2	16	TGTGCCAGCAGCCACCCGGCCGGACTAGCGGGGTACGAGCAGTACTTC	CASSHPAGLAGYEQYF
.	TRBJ2-1	TRBV3-1	TRBD2	20	TGTGCCAGCAGCCACCCCACGACTAGCGGGAGGCCGAGCTCCTACAATGAGCAGTTCTTC	CASSHPTTSGRPSSYNEQFF
many	TRBJ2-1	TRBV10-3	TRBD2	16	TGTGCCATCAGTGAGTGGGACTACCTCAAGTTAAATGAGCAGTTCTTC	CAISEWDYLKLNEQFF